This is a list of T cell receptor beta chains from one sample in a study of blood T cell repertoires in COVID-19. Profiling relied on immunoSEQ multiplex PCR, and the TCRdb table lists in-frame clones only, not all of them. The top ten hold 4.5% to 5.5% of the sample, which has under 250,000 clones, about 91% seen once. Input material: peripheral blood. The receptors were sampled from a woman in her forties with acute or convalescent COVID-19. The CDR3 runs from the conserved cysteine through the conserved F or W. D genes are given only for firm matches. Some rows mark clone size as missing; the rest say once, few, many or name a class of expanded clone.

CDR3aa	CDR3nt	v_gene	d_gene	j_gene	abundance
CASSVGAAGQGYGYTF	TGTGCCAGCAGCGTAGGGGCGGCGGGTCAAGGGTATGGCTACACCTTC	TRBV9	.	TRBJ1-2	.
CAWSGQGITEAFF	TGTGCCTGGAGTGGACAGGGGATTACTGAAGCTTTCTTT	TRBV30	TRBD1	TRBJ1-1	.
CASSLLVSNEQFF	TGTGCCAGCAGCTTGCTAGTTTCCAATGAGCAGTTCTTC	TRBV7-6	.	TRBJ2-1	.
CASTHTSIRDITYSNQPQHF	TGTGCCAGTACCCACACCTCTATCCGGGACATTACTTATAGCAATCAGCCCCAGCATTTT	TRBV19	.	TRBJ1-5	.
CSVVGGNLAGATDTQYF	TGCAGCGTCGTTGGGGGGAATTTAGCGGGGGCCACAGATACGCAGTATTTT	TRBV29-1	TRBD2	TRBJ2-3	.
CASSKNPGGYNSPLHF	TGTGCCAGCAGCAAAAACCCGGGGGGCTATAATTCACCCCTCCACTTT	TRBV7-2	.	TRBJ1-6	.
CASSQGTPNTEAFF	TGTGCCAGCTCACAAGGGACACCGAACACTGAAGCTTTCTTT	TRBV18	.	TRBJ1-1	few
CSARSMAGYTF	TGCAGTGCTCGATCAATGGCTGGCTACACCTTC	TRBV20-1	.	TRBJ1-2	.
CASSNGQGARLNTEAFF	TGTGCCAGCAGCAACGGACAGGGGGCCAGGTTGAACACTGAAGCTTTCTTT	TRBV21-1	.	TRBJ1-1	.
CASSLLSGVSEKLFF	TGTGCCAGCAGCCTACTCAGCGGGGTTAGTGAAAAACTGTTTTTT	TRBV14	.	TRBJ1-4	.
CASSRTRGLAGDRDTQYF	TGTGCCAGCAGTCGCACTAGGGGACTAGCGGGGGATAGAGATACGCAGTATTTT	TRBV5-4	TRBD2	TRBJ2-3	once
CASSPRQGHYNEQFF	TGTGCCAGCAGCCCACGACAGGGGCACTACAATGAGCAGTTCTTC	TRBV11-3	TRBD1	TRBJ2-1	.
CAISDPNRVGYTF	TGTGCCATCAGTGACCCGAACAGGGTCGGCTACACCTTC	TRBV10-3	.	TRBJ1-2	.
CASSSGTSFNEQFF	TGCGCCAGCAGTTCCGGGACTAGTTTTAATGAGCAGTTCTTC	TRBV10-2	TRBD2	TRBJ2-1	.
CASSQLRTDANYGYTF	TGTGCCAGCAGCCAACTTAGGACAGACGCTAACTATGGCTACACCTTC	TRBV3-1/TRBV3-2	.	TRBJ1-2	.
CASSTGTGLGKLFF	TGTGCCAGCTCCACCGGGACAGGGCTCGGAAAACTGTTTTTT	TRBV9	TRBD1	TRBJ1-4	.
CASEVGGVNTGELFF	TGTGCTAGTGAGGTTGGGGGGGTAAACACCGGGGAGCTGTTTTTT	TRBV12-5	TRBD2	TRBJ2-2	.
CASSYGTGAGYGYTF	TGTGCCAGCAGTTACGGGACAGGGGCAGGCTATGGCTACACCTTC	TRBV6-5	TRBD1	TRBJ1-2	.
CASSQVTGGTEAFF	TGTGCCAGCAGCCAAGTGACGGGTGGGACTGAAGCTTTCTTT	TRBV14	.	TRBJ1-1	.
CAIRDMTLLNSPLHF	TGTGCCATCAGGGACATGACCCTTCTTAATTCACCCCTCCACTTT	TRBV10-3	.	TRBJ1-6	.
CATSDPGQSGELFF	TGTGCCACCAGTGACCCAGGACAGTCCGGGGAGCTGTTTTTT	TRBV24-1	.	TRBJ2-2	.
CASSPSAQGPTEAFF	TGTGCCAGCAGTCCGAGCGCCCAGGGTCCCACTGAAGCTTTCTTT	TRBV28	.	TRBJ1-1	.
CASSEWGEGTGNTIYF	TGTGCCAGCAGTGAATGGGGGGAAGGGACTGGAAACACCATATATTTT	TRBV6-1	.	TRBJ1-3	once
CASSPDGNYGYTF	TGTGCCAGCTCTCCAGACGGGAACTATGGCTACACCTTC	TRBV9	.	TRBJ1-2	.
CATSNRVVADTQYF	TGTGCCACCTCGAACAGGGTGGTGGCAGATACGCAGTATTTT	TRBV15	.	TRBJ2-3	.
CAISDRGGNTGELFF	TGTGCCATCAGTGATCGCGGGGGGAACACCGGGGAGCTGTTTTTT	TRBV10-3	TRBD2	TRBJ2-2	.
CASSLTGQRNQPQHF	TGTGCCAGCAGCTTAACGGGACAAAGGAATCAGCCCCAGCATTTT	TRBV7-2	.	TRBJ1-5	.
CSASGGGGTDTQYF	TGCAGTGCTAGTGGCGGGGGGGGAACAGATACGCAGTATTTT	TRBV20-1	TRBD2	TRBJ2-3	.
CASTTPEQWTEAFF	TGTGCCAGTACCACTCCTGAACAGTGGACTGAAGCTTTCTTT	TRBV19	.	TRBJ1-1	.